Shown below are 20 T cell receptor beta chains from a single sample sequenced in a study of blood T cell repertoires in COVID-19. Sequencing was performed with immunoSEQ multiplex PCR; in TCRdb, only in-frame clones are kept and a portion is missing. The data show around 55,000 clones, roughly 85% seen once. Sequencing was carried out using peripheral blood. The origin of the receptors is a human donor in a cohort sampled during active COVID-19.

The rearrangement uses TRBV2 and TRBJ2-5; TRBD2 matches 9 bases. The CDR3 loop spans 15 amino acids. Germline CDR1 reads SNHLY; CDR2 reads FYNNEI. V shed 6 bases and J 5 bases; nucleotides not matched to a gene: 10. The CDR3 sequence is CASSPLAGVRETQYF. The CDR3 coding sequence is TGTGCCAGCAGCCCATTAGCGGGAGTTCGGGAGACCCAGTACTTC.

The chain uses TRBV18 and TRBJ2-7, with TRBD1 matching 7 bases. Trimming took 4 bases from V and 3 from J; bases not matched to a gene: 0. Germline values: CDR1 KGHSH, CDR2 LQKENI. There are 12 residues in the CDR3. The CDR3 DNA reads TGTGCCAGCTCACGGACAGGCTACGAGCAGTACTTC. Its translation is CASSRTGYEQYF.

This clone was seen only a few times. The V and J genes are TRBV7-3 and TRBJ1-3; 7 bases are a match to TRBD1. The trim removed 4 bases at V and 2 bases at J, leaving 2 bases unmatched. Per germline, CDR1 SGHTA and CDR2 FQGTGA. CDR3 length equals 14 residues. CDR3 nucleotides: TGTGCCAGCAGCTCTACAGGGGCTGGAAACACCATATATTTT. This gives the protein CASSSTGAGNTIYF.

The V gene is TRBV5-1, the J gene TRBJ2-1; D is perhaps TRBD1 (5 bases). Germline CDR1 reads SGHRS; CDR2 reads YFSETQ. The CDR3 consists of 17 residues. V was cut by 0 bases and J by 1 base, with 14 bases left in between. Here the CDR3 reads CASSLALTAQSYNEQFF. The CDR3 bases are TGCGCCAGCAGCTTGGCCCTGACAGCCCAATCCTACAATGAGCAGTTCTTC.

V and J are TRBV4-1 and TRBJ2-2; D call uncertain. Germline V gene lookup returns CDR1 MGHRA and CDR2 YSYEKL. The CDR3 has 17 amino acids. V was pared by 0 bases and J by 4 bases, with 15 bases between. The CDR3 region has the DNA TGCGCCAGCAGCCAAGATGGTATTTCCCTAGGCACCGGGGAGCTGTTTTTT. Protein: CASSQDGISLGTGELFF.

V and J are TRBV10-3 and TRBJ2-1; possible D gene TRBD1, 7 bases. Trimming stripped 6 bases from V and 9 bases from J, with 12 bases between. The CDR3 has 12 residues. The germline gives CDR1 ENHRY, CDR2 SYGVKD. The chain's CDR3 is CAIRDREAEQFF. The CDR3 nucleotides are TGTGCCATCAGAGACAGGGAGGCTGAGCAGTTCTTC.

V usage is TRBV4-1 and J usage is TRBJ2-1; TRBD2 matches 7 bases. The CDR3 is 18 residues long. Germline trimming cut 0 bases from V and 8 bases from J; bases unmatched to any gene: 16. Germline V gene lookup returns CDR1 MGHRA and CDR2 YSYEKL. The CDR3 loop is CASSQDTLGREGVYEQFF. Here the CDR3 DNA reads TGCGCCAGCAGCCAAGACACGCTGGGGAGGGAGGGCGTGTATGAGCAGTTCTTC.

This chain connects TRBV7-8 to TRBJ2-2; TRBD1 is a possible D gene (6 bases). V dropped 6 bases and J dropped 1 base, with 12 bases sitting between them. The CDR3 is made up of 15 amino acids. Germline loops: CDR1 SGHVS, CDR2 FQNEAQ. Here the CDR3 DNA reads TGTGCCAGCAGTCACCGGACAGTGAACACCGGGGAGCTGTTTTTT. The encoded protein is CASSHRTVNTGELFF.

The chain joins TRBV6-1 to TRBJ1-6, with D perhaps matching TRBD1 (5 bases). Between the trimmed V and J ends, which lost 2 bases and 0 bases, there was a span of 5 bases. CDR1 and CDR2 (germline): MNHNS, SASEGT. This CDR3 is 15 amino acids long. CDR3 nucleotide sequence: TGTGCCAGCAGTGAACAGGGCTCCTATAATTCACCCCTCCACTTT. Amino acid sequence: CASSEQGSYNSPLHF.

This clone was counted between two and nine times. J is TRBJ1-6 and V is TRBV5-6; 10 nucleotides align to TRBD1. This CDR3 region has 15 residues. Germline CDR1 reads SGHDT; CDR2 reads YYEEEE. J gave up 9 bases and V 2 bases, and 5 bases lay outside the gene matches. The CDR3 DNA follows: TGTGCCAGCAGCTTCCGGGACAGGGGCCCTTCACCCCTCCACTTT. Amino acid sequence: CASSFRDRGPSPLHF.

This chain links TRBV18 with TRBJ1-1; D may be TRBD1 (5 bases). This CDR3 contains 16 residues. Germline CDR1 reads KGHSH; CDR2 reads LQKENI. Trimming removed 4 bases from V and 0 bases from J, with 15 bases in between. The CDR3 is CASSLQGGPMNTEAFF. Written as DNA, the CDR3 is TGTGCCAGCTCACTCCAGGGAGGCCCAATGAACACTGAAGCTTTCTTT.

This clone was seen only once. V gene TRBV5-1 combines with J gene TRBJ2-5; 7 bases line up with TRBD1. CDR1 SGHRS and CDR2 YFSETQ come from the germline V gene. V lost 4 bases and J lost 1; bases outside the gene matches: 4. The CDR3 is 14 residues long. CDR3 DNA sequence: TGCGCCAGCAGCCCGCGGACAGGCCAAGAGACCCAGTACTTC. Its translation: CASSPRTGQETQYF.

The chain is built from TRBV6-2 or TRBV6-3 and TRBJ2-4, with 8 bases that match TRBD2. This CDR3 comprises 14 residues. V trimming: 6 bases; J trimming: 8 bases; junction bases outside the gene matches: 9. Germline V gives CDR1 MNHEY, CDR2 SVGEGT. The CDR3 here is CASSPGLALYIQYF. The CDR3 DNA reads TGTGCCAGCAGCCCCGGACTAGCCCTTTACATTCAGTACTTC.

The chain links TRBV5-1 to TRBJ2-7; 14 positions match TRBD2. This CDR3 spans 20 amino acids. Unmatched junction bases numbered 17, after V lost 4 bases and J lost 2 bases. Germline lookup yields CDR1 SGHRS and CDR2 YFSETQ. CDR3 sequence: CASSLFFGLAGGNFAYEQYF. The DNA for the CDR3 is TGCGCCAGCAGCCTATTTTTCGGACTAGCGGGAGGAAATTTTGCCTACGAGCAGTACTTC.

The V call is TRBV15, the J call TRBJ1-4, with 7 bases identical to TRBD1. Trimming took 0 bases from V and 8 from J; bases not matched to a gene: 9. The CDR3 is made up of 16 amino acids. CDR1 is LNHNV, CDR2 YYDKDF, per germline (reference sequence). CDR3 loop: CATSRDVRQGGEKLFF. The CDR3 nucleotides read TGTGCCACCAGCAGAGATGTACGACAGGGAGGAGAAAAACTGTTTTTT.

This rearrangement joins TRBV24-1 to TRBJ1-2, with TRBD1 matching over 7 bases. V shed 0 bases, J shed 8 bases, and the junction held 5 bases outside the gene matches. There are 14 residues in the CDR3. Germline CDR1 KGHDR, CDR2 SFDVKD. The CDR3 DNA sequence: TGTGCCACCAGTGATTTGAGACAGGGAATCGGCTACACCTTC. Residues: CATSDLRQGIGYTF.

This clone was seen once. The chain joins TRBV6-2 or TRBV6-3 to TRBJ2-3; TRBD2 might be the D (6 bases). The V gene lost 7 bases and the J gene lost 0 bases, with 17 bases spanning the gap. Germline V gene sequence: CDR1 MNHEY, CDR2 SVGEGT. The length of the CDR3 is 16 residues. The CDR3 is CASTPLGLASTDTQYF. The CDR3 coding sequence is TGTGCCAGCACCCCTCTAGGGCTAGCGAGCACAGATACGCAGTATTTT.

CDR3 coding DNA: TGTGCCAGCAGCTTCCTGGGCCCGAACACCGGGGAGCTGTTTTTT. Its protein product is CASSFLGPNTGELFF. V gene TRBV11-3 combines with J gene TRBJ2-2, with D unresolved. V was cut by 3 bases and J by 0 bases, with 8 bases left in between. Germline CDR1 and CDR2: SGHNT and YENEEA. There are 15 residues in the CDR3.

The chain has TRBV30 and TRBJ1-4; tentatively, D is TRBD1 (5 bases). The ends were cut back, 2 bases at V and 5 bases at J, with 12 bases in the middle. CDR3 size: 14 residues. CDR1 is GTSNPN and CDR2 is SVGIG in the germline V gene (reference sequence). The CDR3 coding sequence is TGTGCCTGGAGTTGGGCAGGGCCGAATGAAAAACTGTTTTTT. It translates to CAWSWAGPNEKLFF.

The chain couples TRBV5-6 to TRBJ1-4; TRBD1 aligns across 8 bases. The CDR3 loop spans 15 amino acids. V trimming: 2 bases; J trimming: 8 bases; junction bases outside the gene matches: 8. Germline lookup yields CDR1 SGHDT and CDR2 YYEEEE. The CDR3 DNA reads as TGTGCCAGCAGCTTTCGCAGGGGGCGCGCGGAAAAACTGTTTTTT. Its translation is CASSFRRGRAEKLFF.